The 24 T cell receptor beta chains presented below share a single source sample, sequenced in a study of blood T cell repertoires in COVID-19. The protocol was immunoSEQ multiplex PCR, while the TCRdb copy is restricted to in-frame clones and leaves out a portion. Of around 110,000 clones listed, 88% are singletons. The source material was peripheral blood. Receptors were obtained from a man aged 45-65 years with active or convalescent COVID-19.

This chain uses TRBV12-3 or TRBV12-4 with TRBJ2-7, with 7 bases lining up with TRBD1. The CDR3 loop spans 12 amino acids. The V segment lost 8 bases and the J segment 0 bases; nucleotides outside the gene matches: 1. CDR3 in amino acids: CASQGVSYEQYF. The CDR3 coding sequence is TGTGCCAGCCAGGGGGTCTCCTACGAGCAGTACTTC.

The chain recombines TRBV30 with TRBJ1-2; possible D gene TRBD1, 6 bases. The CDR3 loop spans 15 amino acids. V dropped 5 bases and J dropped 4 bases, with 20 bases sitting between them. Germline-derived CDR1 and CDR2 are GTSNPN and SVGIG (reference sequence). CDR3 amino acids: CAWDLLRGSTYGYTF. CDR3 nucleotide sequence: TGTGCCTGGGATCTCCTCAGGGGTTCCACCTATGGCTACACCTTC.

V is TRBV27 and J is TRBJ1-3; 10 bases align to TRBD1. V lost 5 bases, J lost 2 bases, and 3 bases stayed unmatched. Germline CDR1 MNHEY, CDR2 SMNVEV (reference sequence). This CDR3 comprises 15 residues. CDR3 amino acids: CASSLDRGPGNTIYF. DNA for the CDR3: TGTGCCAGCAGTCTTGACAGGGGGCCTGGAAACACCATATATTTT.

This clone was seen only a few times. The chain uses TRBV3-1 (or the pseudogene TRBV3-2) and TRBJ1-1; tentatively, D is TRBD1 (5 bases). In germline, CDR1 is LGHDT, CDR2 YNNKEL (reference sequence). There are 13 residues in the CDR3. Trimming took 0 bases from V and 11 from J, leaving 13 bases between them. Here the CDR3 DNA reads TGTGCCAGCAGCCAAGATCGGGGGAGTAACGCTTTCTTT. This codes for CASSQDRGSNAFF.

The rearrangement joins TRBV29-1 to TRBJ1-2; no firm D call. The CDR3 totals 14 residues. V lost 0 bases and J 0 bases, leaving 8 bases between the germline ends. Looked up from germline, CDR1 is SQVTM and CDR2 is ANQGSEA. The CDR3 sequence is CSVEDRVTNYGYTF. CDR3 DNA: TGCAGCGTTGAAGATCGAGTGACTAACTATGGCTACACCTTC.

The V gene is TRBV19, the J gene TRBJ2-3; D is perhaps TRBD2 (6 bases). Trimming removed 1 base at V and 2 bases at J, with 10 bases between. Per germline, CDR1 LNHDA and CDR2 SQIVND (reference sequence). This CDR3 has 15 amino acids. The CDR3 region is CASSIGGGYTDTQYF. CDR3 bases: TGTGCCAGTAGTATAGGTGGAGGGTACACAGATACGCAGTATTTT.

Only a few counts were recorded for this clone. The chain joins TRBV6-5 to TRBJ1-2; 8 positions agree with TRBD1. This CDR3 contains 14 residues. CDR1 and CDR2 (germline): MNHEY, SVGAGI. V lost 7 bases, J lost 4 bases, and 8 bases stayed unmatched. DNA for the CDR3: TGTGCCAGCAAGGAGACAGGGGACTTCTATGGCTACACCTTC. This sequence encodes CASKETGDFYGYTF.

The chain has TRBV5-6 and TRBJ2-5; possibly TRBD1 for D (6 bases). The CDR3 runs 14 residues. Germline CDR1 reads SGHDT; CDR2 reads YYEEEE. V lost 0 bases to trimming and J lost 5 bases, with 11 bases between them. In DNA, the CDR3 is TGTGCCAGCAGCTTGGGATCAGGGGAGGAGACCCAGTACTTC. Translating gives CASSLGSGEETQYF.

The chain uses TRBV7-2 and TRBJ2-2, with 13 nucleotides matching TRBD2. Germline CDR1 SGHTA, CDR2 FQGNSA. CDR3 size: 16 residues. Germline trimming cut 4 bases from V and 3 bases from J; bases unmatched to any gene: 2. This CDR3 reads CASSSTSGRYTGELFF. The CDR3 bases are TGTGCCAGCAGCTCGACTAGCGGGAGGTACACCGGGGAGCTGTTTTTT.

This clone was picked up a small number of times. V is TRBV5-6 and J is TRBJ2-3; D call uncertain. The germline V gene has CDR1 SGHDT and CDR2 YYEEEE. The ends were cut back, 0 bases at V and 5 bases at J, with 7 bases in the middle. The CDR3 has 13 residues. The DNA for the CDR3 is TGTGCCAGCAGCTTGGAGCGTCGAGATACGCAGTATTTT. This gives the protein CASSLERRDTQYF.

The V call is TRBV6-2 or TRBV6-3, the J call TRBJ1-2; D perhaps matches TRBD1 (6 bases). Trimming removed 4 bases at V and 4 bases at J, with 13 bases between. This CDR3 contains 14 residues. Germline CDR1 is MNHEY and CDR2 is SVGEGT. CDR3 coding DNA: TGTGCCAGCAGTTTGACAGGACCCGGCTATGGCTACACCTTC. Translated, it gives CASSLTGPGYGYTF.

V and J are TRBV5-6 and TRBJ1-2, with a tentative D call TRBD1 (5 bases). This CDR3 is 18 amino acids long. Germline V gives CDR1 SGHDT, CDR2 YYEEEE. Trimming took 4 bases from V and 4 from J, leaving 26 bases between them. This CDR3 reads CASSTYLRVVSWGYGYTF. CDR3 nucleotide sequence: TGTGCCAGCAGCACATACCTCAGGGTGGTCTCGTGGGGCTATGGCTACACCTTC. The whole variable domain, filled in from reference TRBV5-6 and TRBJ1-2, reads DAGVTQSPTHLIKTRGQQVTLRCSPKSGHDTVSWYQQALGQGPQFIFQYYEEEERQRGNFPDRFSGHQFPNYSSELNVNALLLGDSALYLCASSTYLRVVSWGYGYTFGSGTRLTVV.

This chain uses TRBV3-1 (or the pseudogene TRBV3-2) with TRBJ2-5; D might be TRBD1 (5 bases). Germline loops: CDR1 LGHDT, CDR2 YNNKEL (reference sequence). CDR3 length: 17 residues. Deletions cut 6 bases from V and 2 bases from J, with 22 bases between. CDR3 residues: CASSFNHRKKFQETQYF. The CDR3 bases are TGTGCCAGCAGTTTTAACCACAGGAAGAAGTTTCAAGAGACCCAGTACTTC.

The CDR3 sequence: CSASELAKNTGELFF. The CDR3 DNA follows: TGCAGTGCTAGTGAGCTAGCGAAAAACACCGGGGAGCTGTTTTTT. The rearrangement uses TRBV20-1 and TRBJ2-2, with TRBD2 as a possible D gene (6 bases). This CDR3 comprises 15 residues. The germline V gene has CDR1 DFQATT and CDR2 SNEGSKA (reference sequence). V was pared by 3 bases and J by 2 bases, with 13 bases between.

The gene calls are TRBV7-2 and TRBJ2-1, with a weak D call TRBD2 (6 bases). This CDR3 is 16 amino acids long. Germline V CDR1 and CDR2: SGHTA, FQGNSA. V shed 7 bases and J shed 0 bases, with 16 bases lying between them. The CDR3 DNA reads TGTGCCAGCATCCCCCAATCGGGGGACTCCTACAATGAGCAGTTCTTC. Translation: CASIPQSGDSYNEQFF.

This chain's CDR3 is CASSRGTGVTNTEAFF. CDR3 DNA: TGTGCCAGTAGTAGAGGGACAGGGGTTACGAACACTGAAGCTTTCTTT. The chain has TRBV19 and TRBJ1-1, with 10 bases fitting TRBD1. Trimming cost V 4 bases and J 1 base; bases outside gene matches: 6. This CDR3 is 16 amino acids long. Per the germline V gene, CDR1 is LNHDA and CDR2 is SQIVND (reference sequence).

This clone came up once. The chain carries TRBV5-1 and TRBJ1-1; weak D call: TRBD1 (6 bases). Trimming cost V 0 bases and J 0 bases, with 12 bases left between them. The CDR3 consists of 16 residues. CDR1 and CDR2 (germline): SGHRS, YFSETQ. The CDR3 bases are TGCGCCAGCAGCTTGGGGGGGCGACAGATGAACACTGAAGCTTTCTTT. This gives the protein CASSLGGRQMNTEAFF.

The J gene is TRBJ2-1, the V gene TRBV6-6; tentative D call: TRBD2 (6 bases). This CDR3 comprises 15 residues. The V end was cut by 2 bases, the J end by 7 bases, with 15 bases between. Germline values: CDR1 MNHNY, CDR2 SVGAGI (reference sequence). As DNA, the CDR3 is TGTGCCAGCAGTTACGGGGGGAGTGGGATGAATGAGCAGTTCTTC. It yields the protein CASSYGGSGMNEQFF.

The genes are TRBV19 and TRBJ1-1; the D is unclear. Germline values: CDR1 LNHDA, CDR2 SQIVND (reference sequence). With 1 base removed from V and 7 bases from J, the gap between germline ends came to 13 bases. The CDR3 contains 14 residues. CDR3 nucleotide sequence: TGTGCCAGTAGTATAGGGACGGCGGGAGGTGAAGCTTTCTTT. It yields the protein CASSIGTAGGEAFF.

The rearrangement uses TRBV15 and TRBJ1-5; 7 positions match TRBD1. CDR3 length: 16 residues. CDR1 LNHNV and CDR2 YYDKDF come from the germline V gene (reference sequence). Trimming cost V 0 bases and J 4 bases; bases outside gene matches: 6. The DNA for the CDR3 is TGTGCCACCAGCAGAGATTACAGGGGTGGGAATCAGCCCCAGCATTTT. Protein: CATSRDYRGGNQPQHF.

The V call is TRBV19, the J call TRBJ2-1; unclear D gene. V lost 5 bases and J 3 bases, leaving 11 bases between the germline ends. From germline, CDR1 is LNHDA and CDR2 SQIVND (reference sequence). The CDR3 totals 14 residues. CDR3 in DNA: TGTGCCAGTAGTTCCCCACAGATCTACAATGAGCAGTTCTTC. Residues: CASSSPQIYNEQFF.

The chain is built from TRBV28 and TRBJ2-7, with 10 bases fitting TRBD2. Trimming cost V 6 bases and J 5 bases; bases outside gene matches: 10. This CDR3 is 15 amino acids long. CDR1 is MDHEN and CDR2 is SYDVKM in the germline V gene. CDR3 bases: TGTGCCAGCAGGTTTAGCGGGAGGTTGTCCCACGAGCAGTACTTC. As protein: CASRFSGRLSHEQYF. Complete variable domain (other parts from reference TRBV28 and TRBJ2-7): DVKVTQSSRYLVKRTGEKVFLECVQDMDHENMFWYRQDPGLGLRLIYFSYDVKMKEKGDIPEGYSVSREKKERFSLILESASTNQTSMYLCASRFSGRLSHEQYFGPGTRLTVT.

The rearrangement links TRBV5-1 to TRBJ2-1; TRBD2 might be the D (6 bases). CDR1 and CDR2 from the germline V gene are SGHRS and YFSETQ. Trimming pared 1 base from V and 6 bases from J, leaving 14 bases between. The CDR3 contains 15 residues. CDR3 sequence: CASSLQVGSSNEQFF. CDR3 bases: TGCGCCAGCAGCTTGCAAGTCGGGAGTTCCAATGAGCAGTTCTTC.

The gene calls are TRBV10-3 and TRBJ1-1, with 7 bases matching TRBD1. The germline V gene has CDR1 ENHRY and CDR2 SYGVKD. CDR3 length: 13 residues. V was pared by 9 bases and J by 1 base, with 5 bases of the junction left unmatched. The CDR3 region is CAITSGGNTEAFF. The CDR3 nucleotides are TGTGCCATAACATCAGGGGGGAACACTGAAGCTTTCTTT.